This is a list of T cell receptor beta chains from one sample in a study of shared clonotypes between healthy human individuals. Sequenced by immunoSEQ multiplex PCR; TCRdb stores in-frame clones only, minus some. Altogether roughly 2,000,000 clones are present, roughly 95% being singletons, with the ten largest covering roughly 1.2%. The source material was naive CD8+ T cells sorted from blood. The receptors shown here come from a man younger than 30 in good health. Both conserved end residues are part of each CDR3. The D gene is left open where the match is weak.

v_call,d_call,j_call,cdr3_nt,cdr3_aa
TRBV4-1,-,TRBJ1-5,TGCGCCAGCAGCCAAGATCTTTGGGGGGCGCATCAGCCCCAGCATTTT,CASSQDLWGAHQPQHF
TRBV2,-,TRBJ1-1,TGTGCCAGCAGTGAAGAGGGGGTAGAAACTGAAGCTTTCTTT,CASSEEGVETEAFF
TRBV7-2,-,TRBJ1-2,TGTGCCAGCAGCCCCATAGGTCAGGCAGATGGCTACACCTTC,CASSPIGQADGYTF
TRBV2,TRBD1,TRBJ2-2,TGTGCCAGCAGTGATAACCCGACAGGGTCGGACACCGGGGAGCTGTTTTTT,CASSDNPTGSDTGELFF
TRBV5-4,-,TRBJ1-1,TGTGCCAGCAGAGCGGCGGGGAACACTGAAGCTTTCTTT,CASRAAGNTEAFF
TRBV6-6,TRBD1,TRBJ2-3,TGTGCCAGCAGCAGCGGTGCAGGGGGTGGGACGCAGTATTTT,CASSSGAGGGTQYF
TRBV6-1,TRBD1,TRBJ2-3,TGTGCCAGCAGCCCGACAGGGTCTTCAGATACGCAGTATTTT,CASSPTGSSDTQYF
TRBV27,-,TRBJ2-7,TGTGCCAGCAGTTTTGGGCAGGGGCCCTACGAGCAGTACTTC,CASSFGQGPYEQYF
TRBV7-6,-,TRBJ2-1,TGTGCCAGCAGCCGTACGGTCCCGGGGTACAATGAGCAGTTCTTC,CASSRTVPGYNEQFF
TRBV9,-,TRBJ1-3,TGTGCCAGCCAGCAAATCTCTGGAAACACCATATATTTT,CASQQISGNTIYF